Described below is a single TCR beta chain sequence and its context. The record originates from a study of shared clonotypes between healthy human individuals. Looking at the study overall: Ranging from 18 to 49 in age, donors were two women and a few men.

Unsorted PBMC DNA sequencing spanned ten immunoSEQ deep assay plates. Profiled with immunoSEQ multiplex PCR; TCRdb holds only in-frame clones, not every one. The sample records 520,000 or so clones, 79% being singletons. Free of recent acute infections or vaccinations, the donors were healthy HIV-negative adults. This CDR3 is built from 14 residues. Losses at the gene ends were 6 bases for V and 1 base for J; bases not matched to a gene: 6. The germline V gene has CDR1 ENHRY and CDR2 SYGVKD. The sample comprised PBMCs. This TCR was sampled from a woman aged 40 to 55 in good health. Some clones in this sample may be carry-over from other donors' samples. The chain combines TRBV10-3 with TRBJ2-7; the match to TRBD1 covers 7 bases. In nucleotides, the CDR3 is TGTGCCATCAGCCAGGGGGATCTATCCTACGAGCAGTACTTC. Its protein is CAISQGDLSYEQYF.